This T cell receptor beta chain was recovered during a study of T cells in Graves' hyperthyroidism and ophthalmopathy. There were TCR beta CDR3 regions amplified from RNA transcripts. Using the HTBI primer set, a first-round RT-PCR was run on the TCR CDR3. TCRdb itself ran the multiplex PCR reads through MiXCR, one entry per CDR3 protein. The top ten hold roughly 18% of the sample, which has over 450,000 distinct CDR3 sequences, about a sixth seen once. The CDR3 is 17 amino acids. Germline CDR1 is MNHNS and CDR2 is SASEGT. V shed 2 bases and J 2 bases; nucleotides not matched to a gene: 6. This clonotype was counted a few times.

The sample was blood. The sequence derives from a woman in her late teens or twenties with Graves' ophthalmopathy. The chain employs TRBV6-1 and TRBJ2-2; 9 positions agree with TRBD2. In nucleotides, the CDR3 is TGTGCCAGCAGTGAATATAGCGGGGGCCAAAACACCGGGGAGCTGTTTTTT. Protein sequence: CASSEYSGGQNTGELFF.